The 29 T cell receptor beta chains given below trace back to one sample, sequenced in a study of technical replicates of blood from several donors. Assay: immunoSEQ multiplex PCR; the TCRdb copy retains only in-frame clones and omits some. The table has some 79,000 clones, about 91% seen once; the top ten hold about 0.4%. Specimen: T cells isolated from PBMCs. The receptor set was obtained from a human donor in good health. Some clones in this sample may be carry-over from other donors' samples.

This chain joins TRBV6-5 and TRBJ2-5; D is perhaps TRBD2 (5 bases). CDR3 size: 12 residues. Deletions cut 3 bases from V and 7 bases from J, with 9 bases between. The germline CDR1 and CDR2 sequences are MNHEY and SVGAGI. CDR3 sequence: CASSYAGGTQYF. The CDR3 bases are TGTGCCAGCAGTTATGCAGGAGGGACCCAGTACTTC.

The chain links TRBV6-4 to TRBJ2-3; D is unresolved. The CDR3 consists of 13 residues. Between the trimmed V and J ends, which lost 2 bases and 7 bases, there was a span of 10 bases. Germline V lookup: CDR1 MRHNA, CDR2 SNTAGT. The CDR3 here is CASSDVYQNTQYF. CDR3 coding DNA: TGTGCCAGCAGTGACGTCTACCAAAATACGCAGTATTTT.

The rearrangement joins TRBV11-2 to TRBJ2-4, with a tentative D call TRBD2 (6 bases). CDR3 length equals 17 residues. From germline, CDR1 is SGHAT and CDR2 FQNNGV. With 0 bases removed from V and 0 bases from J, the gap between germline ends came to 12 bases. The CDR3, as DNA: TGTGCCAGCAGCTTAGAGGGAGGAGACCTAGCCAAAAACATTCAGTACTTC. Translation gives CASSLEGGDLAKNIQYF.

The chain joins TRBV7-2 to TRBJ2-7, with 7 bases identical to TRBD2. J was trimmed by 4 bases and V by 1 base; bases with no gene match: 7. CDR1 is SGHTA and CDR2 is FQGNSA in the germline V gene. This CDR3 spans 15 amino acids. CDR3 residues: CASSLGGGSNYEQYF. CDR3 DNA sequence: TGTGCCAGCAGCTTAGGGGGCGGGAGTAATTACGAGCAGTACTTC.

The chain links TRBV28 to TRBJ1-1; a possible D gene is TRBD1 (6 bases). The CDR3 runs to 14 residues. Germline assignment: CDR1 MDHEN and CDR2 SYDVKM. V shed 6 bases and J shed 3 bases, with 14 bases lying between them. CDR3 protein: CASSSGDLDTEAFF. DNA of the CDR3: TGTGCCAGCAGCTCAGGGGATTTAGACACTGAAGCTTTCTTT.

The CDR3 region is CASSFLWDRVIQYF. The CDR3 coding sequence is TGTGCCAGCAGCTTTCTGTGGGACAGGGTCATTCAGTACTTC. The chain has TRBV11-3 and TRBJ2-4; 9 bases fit TRBD1. V gave up 3 bases and J gave up 9 bases; unmatched junction bases: 6. Germline CDR1 and CDR2: SGHNT and YENEEA. This CDR3 is 14 amino acids long.

The chain employs TRBV13 and TRBJ2-5, with 8 positions matching TRBD2. With the DNA end fitting TRBJ2-7 better, the J assignment may be wrong. The germline gives CDR1 PRHDT, CDR2 FYEKMQ (reference sequence). The CDR3 totals 14 residues. CDR3 DNA: TGTGCCAGCAGCCCGACGGGGGGGGCCTACGAGCAGTACTTC. It is translated as CASSPTGGAYEQYF.

The chain has TRBV19 and TRBJ2-7, with 8 bases aligning to TRBD2. The trim removed 1 base at V and 6 bases at J, leaving 14 bases unmatched. Germline lookup yields CDR1 LNHDA and CDR2 SQIVND (reference sequence). The CDR3 runs to 17 residues. As DNA, the CDR3 is TGTGCCAGTAGTATAGGCTACTTGAGCGGGAGATTCAGCGAGCAGTACTTC. It translates to CASSIGYLSGRFSEQYF.

This chain links TRBV28 with TRBJ2-5; D not resolved. V lost 2 bases to trimming and J lost 3 bases, with 7 bases between them. The CDR3 is 13 residues long. The germline V gene has CDR1 MDHEN and CDR2 SYDVKM. The CDR3 sequence: CASSLPSKETQYF. CDR3 bases: TGTGCCAGCAGTTTACCCAGTAAAGAGACCCAGTACTTC.

The V gene is TRBV30, the J gene TRBJ2-5; unclear D gene. The J call may be in error: the DNA end matches TRBJ2-7 better. The CDR3 sequence is 13 residues long. Germline loops: CDR1 GTSNPN, CDR2 SVGIG (reference sequence). The chain's CDR3 is CAWSIAHWGEQYF. The CDR3 DNA reads TGTGCCTGGAGTATCGCCCACTGGGGCGAGCAGTACTTC.

The rearrangement uses TRBV14 and TRBJ2-1; possibly TRBD1 for D (5 bases). This CDR3 spans 12 amino acids. Trimming stripped 4 bases from V and 5 bases from J, with 6 bases between. CDR1 SGHDN and CDR2 FVKESK come from the germline V gene. The CDR3 loop reads CASSPQDNEQFF. CDR3 nucleotide sequence: TGTGCCAGCAGCCCACAGGACAATGAGCAGTTCTTC. Full variable domain (missing parts from reference TRBV14 and TRBJ2-1): EAGVTQFPSHSVIEKGQTVTLRCDPISGHDNLYWYRRVMGKEIKFLLHFVKESKQDESGMPNNRFLAERTGGTYSTLKVQPAELEDSGVYFCASSPQDNEQFFGPGTRLTVL.

V gene TRBV30 combines with J gene TRBJ2-1; TRBD1 matches 7 bases. Germline-derived CDR1 and CDR2 are GTSNPN and SVGIG (reference sequence). The J segment lost 9 bases and the V segment lost 3 bases, leaving 8 bases of the junction unmatched. This CDR3 is 13 amino acids long. The CDR3, as DNA: TGTGCCTGGAGCCCTCCTCGGGACAGTGAGCAGTTCTTC. Translating gives CAWSPPRDSEQFF.

This chain uses TRBV2 with TRBJ2-1, with D maybe TRBD2 (6 bases). V was pared by 8 bases and J by 0 bases, with 11 bases between. Germline CDR1 and CDR2: SNHLY and FYNNEI. This CDR3 is 14 amino acids long. The CDR3 DNA reads as TGTGCCAGCTTCCCCGGGAGCTCCTACAATGAGCAGTTCTTC. Translating gives CASFPGSSYNEQFF.

The chain couples TRBV7-9 to TRBJ2-1, with D maybe TRBD2 (5 bases). Trimming stripped 3 bases from V and 4 bases from J, with 16 bases between. Germline CDR1 is SEHNR and CDR2 is FQNEAQ (reference sequence). The CDR3 has 16 residues. The chain's CDR3 is CASSFSSRRPYNEQFF. The CDR3 region has the DNA TGTGCCAGCAGCTTCTCTAGCCGAAGACCTTACAATGAGCAGTTCTTC.

The chain combines TRBV9 with TRBJ1-1; 7 positions match TRBD1. The junction had 9 bases not matched to a gene; V was cut back by 4 bases and J by 0 bases. The CDR3 has 16 residues. Germline V CDR1 and CDR2: SGDLS, YYNGEE. The CDR3 loop is CASSPRGDRVNTEAFF. The DNA of the CDR3 is TGTGCCAGCAGCCCCAGGGGGGACCGAGTGAACACTGAAGCTTTCTTT.

This chain uses TRBV7-3 with TRBJ2-1; possibly TRBD2 for D (6 bases). Trimming shortened V by 3 bases and J by 4 bases, and 10 bases separated the two germline ends. This CDR3 has 14 residues. In germline, CDR1 is SGHTA, CDR2 FQGTGA. This chain's CDR3 is CASSFGGKYNEQFF. Written as DNA, the CDR3 is TGTGCCAGCAGCTTTGGCGGGAAATACAATGAGCAGTTCTTC.

Points on this clone: The junction and the germline gene differ at one end; a read error may be behind it. The CDR3 sequence: CASSSSGGSDTQYF. As DNA, the CDR3 is TGTGCTAGCAGCTCATCGGGAGGGTCAGATACGCAGTATTTT. The gene calls are TRBV7-7 and TRBJ2-3, with 8 nucleotides matching TRBD2. CDR1 and CDR2 (germline): SSHAT, FNYEAQ (reference sequence). The CDR3 covers 14 residues.

CDR3 DNA: TGTGCCAGCAGCTTCTCCGCCTCCTCACTTTCTAGCACAGATACGCAGTATTTT. Amino acid sequence: CASSFSASSLSSTDTQYF. The rearrangement links TRBV11-2 to TRBJ2-3; D call uncertain. Trimming shortened V by 3 bases and J by 0 bases, and 19 bases separated the two germline ends. This CDR3 region has 18 residues. CDR1 and CDR2 from the germline V gene are SGHAT and FQNNGV.

The chain links TRBV7-6 to TRBJ1-3, with 10 bases aligning to TRBD1. Germline V gives CDR1 SGHVS, CDR2 FNYEAQ. The CDR3 extends over 16 amino acids. Trimming took 4 bases from V and 1 from J; bases not matched to a gene: 4. The CDR3 protein is CASSSDRGPSGNTIYF. In nucleotides, the CDR3 is TGTGCCAGCAGCTCTGACAGGGGGCCGTCTGGAAACACCATATATTTT.

The V gene is TRBV4-2, the J gene TRBJ1-4; D is undetermined. Germline V gene lookup returns CDR1 LGHNA and CDR2 YNFKEQ. V lost 8 bases and J 7 bases, leaving 26 bases between the germline ends. This CDR3 region has 17 residues. The CDR3 DNA follows: TGTGCCAGCTACACAAGAGTGGTTCGGGATGGCAGTGAAAAACTGTTTTTT. Protein sequence: CASYTRVVRDGSEKLFF.

The chain links TRBV2 to TRBJ1-5; TRBD1 agrees at 9 bases. The CDR3 is made up of 13 amino acids. The trim removed 8 bases at V and 7 bases at J, leaving 6 bases unmatched. Germline CDR1 SNHLY, CDR2 FYNNEI. The CDR3, as DNA: TGTGCCAGCCGGGACAGGGTGCAACAGCCCCAGCATTTT. This gives the protein CASRDRVQQPQHF.

This clone was seen just once. V gene TRBV7-9 combines with J gene TRBJ1-4; 7 bases agree with TRBD1. Losses at the gene ends were 0 bases for V and 4 bases for J; bases not matched to a gene: 5. The CDR3 contains 16 residues. Germline V gene data show CDR1 as SEHNR and CDR2 as FQNEAQ (reference sequence). CDR3 sequence: CASSLARDSLNEKLFF. DNA of the CDR3: TGTGCCAGCAGCTTAGCCCGGGACAGCCTTAATGAAAAACTGTTTTTT.

CDR3 in DNA: TGCGCCAGCAGCTTGTCGGCAGGGGGCGTTAACTATGGCTACACCTTC. Its protein product is CASSLSAGGVNYGYTF. The J gene is TRBJ1-2, the V gene TRBV5-1, with 8 bases fitting TRBD1. CDR3 length: 16 amino acids. Germline values: CDR1 SGHRS, CDR2 YFSETQ. The V segment lost 1 base and the J segment 1 base; nucleotides outside the gene matches: 6.

This rearrangement joins TRBV9 to TRBJ2-3; D might be TRBD2 (6 bases). The CDR3 is 14 amino acids. Between the trimmed V and J ends, which lost 10 bases and 2 bases, there was a span of 17 bases. From germline, CDR1 is SGDLS and CDR2 YYNGEE. The CDR3 DNA follows: TGTGCCTCTAGGAACGGGAGTCACACAGATACGCAGTATTTT. Its translation is CASRNGSHTDTQYF.

The J gene is TRBJ2-1, the V gene TRBV11-3; TRBD2 matches 10 bases. The J segment lost 9 bases and the V segment lost 2 bases, leaving 7 bases of the junction unmatched. Germline CDR1 reads SGHNT; CDR2 reads YENEEA. The CDR3 loop spans 15 amino acids. The CDR3, as DNA: TGTGCCAGCAGCTTATCTACTAGCGGGAATGGTGAGCAGTTCTTC. Translated: CASSLSTSGNGEQFF. Combining the CDR3 with reference TRBV11-3 and TRBJ2-1 gives the whole variable domain EAGVVQSPRYKIIEKKQPVAFWCNPISGHNTLYWYLQNLGQGPELLIRYENEEAVDDSQLPKDRFSAERLKGVDSTLKIQPAELGDSAVYLCASSLSTSGNGEQFFGPGTRLTVL.

The V and J genes are TRBV18 and TRBJ2-2, with D perhaps matching TRBD1 (6 bases). Germline V gene sequence: CDR1 KGHSH, CDR2 LQKENI. This CDR3 comprises 15 residues. The V and J ends lost 5 bases and 0 bases respectively, with 10 bases between them. The CDR3 reads CASSKDSSNTGELFF. The CDR3 DNA sequence: TGTGCCAGCTCAAAGGACAGTTCGAACACCGGGGAGCTGTTTTTT.

This chain connects TRBV14 to TRBJ2-6; D not resolved. The CDR3 loop spans 17 amino acids. CDR1 is SGHDN, CDR2 FVKESK, per germline. V lost 5 bases and J 0 bases, leaving 14 bases between the germline ends. CDR3 amino acids: CASSYEQLLSGANVLTF. The CDR3 DNA reads TGTGCCAGCAGCTATGAACAGCTGCTCTCTGGGGCCAACGTCCTGACTTTC.

The chain carries TRBV14 and TRBJ1-2, with 7 bases aligning to TRBD1. V was clipped by 5 bases and J by 4 bases; unmatched bases: 10. The CDR3 length is 15 residues. Per germline, CDR1 SGHDN and CDR2 FVKESK. In DNA, the CDR3 is TGTGCCAGCAGCACCGGACAGGCCCTTGGCTATGGCTACACCTTC. Translating it yields CASSTGQALGYGYTF.

The rearrangement joins TRBV25-1 to TRBJ2-3, with a possible D match to TRBD2 (6 bases). The V gene's germline CDR1 is MGHDK and CDR2 SYGVNS. The V gene lost 7 bases and the J gene lost 3 bases, with 17 bases spanning the gap. The CDR3 spans 15 residues. This CDR3 reads CASTGSGGWTDTQYF. CDR3 sequence (DNA): TGTGCCAGCACGGGTTCCGGAGGGTGGACAGATACGCAGTATTTT.